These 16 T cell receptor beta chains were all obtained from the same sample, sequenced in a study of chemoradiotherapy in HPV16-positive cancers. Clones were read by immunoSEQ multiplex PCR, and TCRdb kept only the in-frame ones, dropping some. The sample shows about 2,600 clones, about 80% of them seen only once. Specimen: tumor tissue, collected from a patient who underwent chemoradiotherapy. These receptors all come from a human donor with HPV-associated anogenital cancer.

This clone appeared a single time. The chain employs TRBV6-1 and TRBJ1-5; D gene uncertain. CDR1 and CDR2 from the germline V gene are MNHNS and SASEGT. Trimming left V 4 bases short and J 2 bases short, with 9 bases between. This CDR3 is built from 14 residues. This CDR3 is CASSGGSGNQPQHF. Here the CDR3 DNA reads TGTGCCAGCAGTGGCGGCAGCGGCAATCAGCCCCAGCATTTT.

This CDR3 is CASRQPHQPQHF. The CDR3 DNA reads as TGTGCCTCCCGACAGCCTCATCAGCCCCAGCATTTT. The V gene is TRBV10-3, the J gene TRBJ1-5; the D gene is possibly TRBD1 (5 bases). Trimming cost V 11 bases and J 5 bases, with 13 bases left between them. CDR1 and CDR2 from the germline V gene are ENHRY and SYGVKD. The CDR3 totals 12 residues.

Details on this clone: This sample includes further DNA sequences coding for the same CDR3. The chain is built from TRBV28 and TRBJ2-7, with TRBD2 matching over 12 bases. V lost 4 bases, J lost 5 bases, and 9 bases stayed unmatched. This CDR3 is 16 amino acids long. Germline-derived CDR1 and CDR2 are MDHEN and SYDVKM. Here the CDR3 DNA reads TGTGCCAGCAGTTCAAGGACTAGCGGGATTCTCGACGAGCAGTACTTC. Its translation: CASSSRTSGILDEQYF.

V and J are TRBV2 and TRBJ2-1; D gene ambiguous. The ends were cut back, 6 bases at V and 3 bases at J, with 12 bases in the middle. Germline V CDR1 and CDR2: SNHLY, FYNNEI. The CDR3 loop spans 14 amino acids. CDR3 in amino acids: CASRLKVSYNEQFF. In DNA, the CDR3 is TGTGCCAGCAGATTGAAGGTCAGCTACAATGAGCAGTTCTTC.

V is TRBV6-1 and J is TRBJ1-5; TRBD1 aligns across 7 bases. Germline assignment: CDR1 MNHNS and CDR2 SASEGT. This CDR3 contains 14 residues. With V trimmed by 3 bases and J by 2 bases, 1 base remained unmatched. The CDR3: CASSEGQRNQPQHF. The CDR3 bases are TGTGCCAGCAGTGAGGGACAGCGCAATCAGCCCCAGCATTTT.

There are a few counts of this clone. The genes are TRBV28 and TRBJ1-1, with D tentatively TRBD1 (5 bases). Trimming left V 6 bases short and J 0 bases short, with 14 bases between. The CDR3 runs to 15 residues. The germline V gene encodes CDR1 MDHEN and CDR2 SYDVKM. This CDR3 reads CASRRGGTMNTEAFF. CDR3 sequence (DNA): TGTGCCAGCAGACGAGGCGGGACCATGAACACTGAAGCTTTCTTT.

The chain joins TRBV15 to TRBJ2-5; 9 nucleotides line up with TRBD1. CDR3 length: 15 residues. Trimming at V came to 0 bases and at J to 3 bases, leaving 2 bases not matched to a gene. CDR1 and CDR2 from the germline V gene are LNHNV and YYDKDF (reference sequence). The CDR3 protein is CATSRDWTGEETQYF. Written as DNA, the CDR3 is TGTGCCACCAGCAGAGATTGGACAGGGGAAGAGACCCAGTACTTC.

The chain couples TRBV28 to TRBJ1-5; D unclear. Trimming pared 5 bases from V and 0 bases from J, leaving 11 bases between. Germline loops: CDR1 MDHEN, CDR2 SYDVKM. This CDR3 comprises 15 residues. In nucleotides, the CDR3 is TGTGCCAGCAGTGCCTCGGGCCCTAGCAATCAGCCCCAGCATTTT. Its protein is CASSASGPSNQPQHF.

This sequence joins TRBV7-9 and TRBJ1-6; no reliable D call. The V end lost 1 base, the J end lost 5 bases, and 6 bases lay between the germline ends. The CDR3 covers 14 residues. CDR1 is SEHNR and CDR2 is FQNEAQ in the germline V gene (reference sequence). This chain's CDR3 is CASSLESDNSPLHF. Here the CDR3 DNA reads TGTGCCAGCAGCTTAGAGTCGGATAATTCACCCCTCCACTTT.

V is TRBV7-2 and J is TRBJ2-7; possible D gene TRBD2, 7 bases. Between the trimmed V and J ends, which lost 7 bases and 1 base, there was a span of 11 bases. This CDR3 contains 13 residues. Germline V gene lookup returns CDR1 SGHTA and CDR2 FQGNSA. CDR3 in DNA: TGTGCCAGCAAAGGGGGAGGGTCCTACGAGCAGTACTTC. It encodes CASKGGGSYEQYF.

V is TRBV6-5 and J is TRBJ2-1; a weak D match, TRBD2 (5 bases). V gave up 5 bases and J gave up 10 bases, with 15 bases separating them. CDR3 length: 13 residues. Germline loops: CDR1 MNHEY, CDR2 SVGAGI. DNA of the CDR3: TGTGCCAGCAGTCAGACTACCTTCGGAGAGCAGTTCTTC. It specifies CASSQTTFGEQFF.

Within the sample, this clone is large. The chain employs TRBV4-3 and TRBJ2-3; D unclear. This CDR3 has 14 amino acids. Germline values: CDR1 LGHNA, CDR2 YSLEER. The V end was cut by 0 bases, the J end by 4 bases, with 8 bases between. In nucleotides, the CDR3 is TGCGCCAGCAGCCAAGATAGGACCGCAGATACGCAGTATTTT. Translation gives CASSQDRTADTQYF.

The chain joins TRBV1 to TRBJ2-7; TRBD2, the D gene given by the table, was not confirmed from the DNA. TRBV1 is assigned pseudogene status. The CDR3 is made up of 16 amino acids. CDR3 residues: CTSSLPASGRAYEQYF. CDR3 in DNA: TGCACCAGCAGCCTCCCTGCTAGCGGGAGGGCCTACGAGCAGTACTTC.

DNA of the CDR3: TGCGCCAGCAGCCGATATAGGGGAAACAATGAGCAGTTCTTC. Amino acid sequence: CASSRYRGNNEQFF. V usage is TRBV5-1 and J usage is TRBJ2-1; possibly TRBD1 for D (5 bases). This CDR3 region has 14 residues. The germline V gene encodes CDR1 SGHRS and CDR2 YFSETQ. The ends were cut back, 4 bases at V and 5 bases at J, with 13 bases in the middle.

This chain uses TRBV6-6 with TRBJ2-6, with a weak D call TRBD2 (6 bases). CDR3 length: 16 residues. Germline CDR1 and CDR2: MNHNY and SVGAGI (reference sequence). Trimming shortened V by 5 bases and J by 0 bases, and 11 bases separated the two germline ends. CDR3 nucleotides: TGTGCCAGCAGTCCGGACGGGAGCTCTGGGGCCAACGTCCTGACTTTC. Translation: CASSPDGSSGANVLTF.

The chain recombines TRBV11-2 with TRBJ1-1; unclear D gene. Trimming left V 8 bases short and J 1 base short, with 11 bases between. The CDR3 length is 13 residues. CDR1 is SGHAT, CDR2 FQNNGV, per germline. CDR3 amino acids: CASGRTENTEAFF. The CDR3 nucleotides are TGTGCCAGCGGTCGGACGGAGAACACTGAAGCTTTCTTT. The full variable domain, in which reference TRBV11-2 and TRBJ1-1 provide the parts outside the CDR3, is EAGVAQSPRYKIIEKRQSVAFWCNPISGHATLYWYQQILGQGPKLLIQFQNNGVVDDSQLPKDRFSAERLKGVDSTLKIQPAKLEDSAVYLCASGRTENTEAFFGQGTRLTVV.